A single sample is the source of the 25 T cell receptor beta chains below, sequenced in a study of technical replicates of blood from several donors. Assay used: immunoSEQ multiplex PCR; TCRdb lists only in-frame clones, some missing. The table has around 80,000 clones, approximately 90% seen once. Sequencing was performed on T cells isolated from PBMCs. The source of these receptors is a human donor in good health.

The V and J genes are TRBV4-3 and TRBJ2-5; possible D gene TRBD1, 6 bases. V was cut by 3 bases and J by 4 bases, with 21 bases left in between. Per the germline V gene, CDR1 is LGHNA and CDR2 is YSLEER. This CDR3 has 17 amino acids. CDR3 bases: TGCGCCAGCAGCCAGAAATACAGGGAATTAGTGAGAGAGACCCAGTACTTC. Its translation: CASSQKYRELVRETQYF.

Written as DNA, the CDR3 is TGTGCCAGCAGCCAGCTTACCGCGTCAATGGCCTACGAGCAGTACTTC. Translation gives CASSQLTASMAYEQYF. The chain joins TRBV4-2 to TRBJ2-7; D is unresolved. Per germline, CDR1 LGHNA and CDR2 YNFKEQ. Trimming cost V 3 bases and J 2 bases, with 17 bases left between them. There are 16 residues in the CDR3.

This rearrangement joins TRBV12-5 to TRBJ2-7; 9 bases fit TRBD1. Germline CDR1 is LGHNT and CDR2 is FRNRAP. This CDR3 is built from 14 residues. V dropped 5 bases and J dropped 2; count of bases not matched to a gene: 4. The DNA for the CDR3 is TGTGCTAGTGGTCCGGACAGGGGACCCTACGAGCAGTACTTC. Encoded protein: CASGPDRGPYEQYF.

CDR3 sequence (DNA): TGTGCCAGCTCGGGACAGGGCGCCACTGAAGCTTTCTTT. It translates to CASSGQGATEAFF. This rearrangement joins TRBV18 to TRBJ1-1, with 9 bases identical to TRBD1. Trimming took 6 bases from V and 4 from J; bases not matched to a gene: 3. The CDR3 has 13 amino acids. Germline CDR1 KGHSH, CDR2 LQKENI.

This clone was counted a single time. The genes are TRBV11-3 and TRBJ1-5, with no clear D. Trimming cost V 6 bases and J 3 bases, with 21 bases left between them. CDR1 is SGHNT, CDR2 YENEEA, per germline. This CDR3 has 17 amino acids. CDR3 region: CASRIVGSHIDNQPQHF. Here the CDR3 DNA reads TGTGCCAGCAGGATCGTGGGCAGTCATATAGACAATCAGCCCCAGCATTTT.

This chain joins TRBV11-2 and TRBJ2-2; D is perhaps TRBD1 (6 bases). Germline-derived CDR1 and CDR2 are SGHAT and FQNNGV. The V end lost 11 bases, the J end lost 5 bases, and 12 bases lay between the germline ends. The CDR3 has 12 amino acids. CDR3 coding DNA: TGTGCCGGCAACAGGGTGACCGGGGAGCTGTTTTTT. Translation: CAGNRVTGELFF.

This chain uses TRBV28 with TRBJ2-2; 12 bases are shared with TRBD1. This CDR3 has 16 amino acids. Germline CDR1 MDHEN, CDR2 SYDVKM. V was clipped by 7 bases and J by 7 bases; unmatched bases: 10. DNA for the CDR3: TGTGCCAGCATCGGAGTGGGACAGGGGGCCGTCGGGGAGCTGTTTTTT. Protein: CASIGVGQGAVGELFF.

In nucleotides, the CDR3 is TGTGCCAGCAGCTCTTCTAGGGGCGGGAGTCCAGATTTGGAAAAACTGTTTTTT. Translating gives CASSSSRGGSPDLEKLFF. The chain combines TRBV9 with TRBJ1-4, with D possibly matching TRBD1 (5 bases). The CDR3 consists of 18 residues. Trimming shortened V by 4 bases and J by 8 bases, and 27 bases separated the two germline ends. Germline V CDR1 and CDR2: SGDLS, YYNGEE.

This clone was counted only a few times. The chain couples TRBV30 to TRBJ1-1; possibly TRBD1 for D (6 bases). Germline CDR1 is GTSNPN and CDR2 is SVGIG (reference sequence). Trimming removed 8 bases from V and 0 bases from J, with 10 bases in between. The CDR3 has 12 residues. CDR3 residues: CATRTVNTEAFF. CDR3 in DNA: TGTGCCACCCGGACAGTGAACACTGAAGCTTTCTTT.

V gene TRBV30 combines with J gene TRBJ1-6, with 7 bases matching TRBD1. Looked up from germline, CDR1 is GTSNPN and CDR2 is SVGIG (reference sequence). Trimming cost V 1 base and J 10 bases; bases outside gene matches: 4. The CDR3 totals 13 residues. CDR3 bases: TGTGCCTGGAGTGGACAGGGAGGCTCACCCCTCCACTTT. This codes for CAWSGQGGSPLHF.

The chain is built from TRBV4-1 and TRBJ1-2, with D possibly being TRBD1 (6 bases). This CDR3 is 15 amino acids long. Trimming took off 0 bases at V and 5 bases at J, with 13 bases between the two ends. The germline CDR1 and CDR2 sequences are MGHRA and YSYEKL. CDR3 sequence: CASSQDRGVRYGYTF. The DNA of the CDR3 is TGCGCCAGCAGCCAAGACAGGGGCGTCAGATATGGCTACACCTTC.

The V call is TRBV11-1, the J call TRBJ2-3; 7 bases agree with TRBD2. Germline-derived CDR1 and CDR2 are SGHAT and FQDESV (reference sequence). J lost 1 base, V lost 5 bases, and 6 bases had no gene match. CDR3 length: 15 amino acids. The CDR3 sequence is CASSPMAGGTDTQYF. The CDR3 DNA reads TGTGCCAGCAGCCCTATGGCGGGAGGCACAGATACGCAGTATTTT.

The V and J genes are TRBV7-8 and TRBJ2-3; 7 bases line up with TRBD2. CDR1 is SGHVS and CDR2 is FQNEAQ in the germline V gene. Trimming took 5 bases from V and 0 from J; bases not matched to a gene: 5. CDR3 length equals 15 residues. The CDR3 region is CASSRFSGSTDTQYF. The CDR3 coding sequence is TGTGCCAGCAGCCGATTTAGCGGGAGCACAGATACGCAGTATTTT.

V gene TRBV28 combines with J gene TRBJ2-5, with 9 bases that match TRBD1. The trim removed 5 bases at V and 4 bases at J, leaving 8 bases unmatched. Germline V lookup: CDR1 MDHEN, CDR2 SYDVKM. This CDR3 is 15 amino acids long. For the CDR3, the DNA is TGTGCCAGCAGTCTCACAGGGGGCGCGGGAGAGACCCAGTACTTC. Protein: CASSLTGGAGETQYF.

In DNA form, the CDR3 reads TGCGCCAGCAGTGATGGGGGGAGAGCTTCCTACGAGCAGTACTTC. Protein: CASSDGGRASYEQYF. V is TRBV10-2 and J is TRBJ2-7; D might be TRBD2 (6 bases). The CDR3 is made up of 15 amino acids. The V end was cut by 3 bases, the J end by 1 base, with 13 bases between. CDR1 and CDR2 (germline): WSHSY, SAAADI.

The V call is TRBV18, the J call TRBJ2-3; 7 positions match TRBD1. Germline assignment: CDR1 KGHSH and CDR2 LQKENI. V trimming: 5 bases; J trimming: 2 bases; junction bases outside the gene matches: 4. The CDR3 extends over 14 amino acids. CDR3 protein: CASSRTGHTDTQYF. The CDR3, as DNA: TGTGCCAGCTCAAGGACAGGCCACACAGATACGCAGTATTTT.

The CDR3, as DNA: TGTGCCAGTAGAAAGACAGGGAGCAATCAGCCCCAGCATTTT. Its translation is CASRKTGSNQPQHF. The chain combines TRBV19 with TRBJ1-5; 7 bases match TRBD1. The CDR3 is 14 amino acids. Germline V gives CDR1 LNHDA, CDR2 SQIVND (reference sequence). The V and J ends lost 6 bases and 1 base, in that order; junction bases with no gene match: 3.

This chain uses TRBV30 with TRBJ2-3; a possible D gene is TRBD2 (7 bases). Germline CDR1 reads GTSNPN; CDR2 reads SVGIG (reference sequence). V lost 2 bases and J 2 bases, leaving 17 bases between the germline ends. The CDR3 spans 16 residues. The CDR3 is CAWSWAGALITDTQYF. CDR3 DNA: TGTGCCTGGAGTTGGGCGGGGGCTTTAATCACAGATACGCAGTATTTT.

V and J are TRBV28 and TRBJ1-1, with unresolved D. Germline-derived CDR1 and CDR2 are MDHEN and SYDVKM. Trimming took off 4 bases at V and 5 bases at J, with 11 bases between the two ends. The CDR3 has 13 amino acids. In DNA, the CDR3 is TGTGCCAGCAGTTATCCCGGGAAGACTGAAGCTTTCTTT. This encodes CASSYPGKTEAFF.

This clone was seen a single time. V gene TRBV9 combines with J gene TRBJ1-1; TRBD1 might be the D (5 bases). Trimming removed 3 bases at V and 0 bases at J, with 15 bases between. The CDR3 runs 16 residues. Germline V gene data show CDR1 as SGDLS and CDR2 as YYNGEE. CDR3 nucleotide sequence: TGTGCCAGCAGCGGACCCCAGGGCCCAATGAACACTGAAGCTTTCTTT. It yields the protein CASSGPQGPMNTEAFF.

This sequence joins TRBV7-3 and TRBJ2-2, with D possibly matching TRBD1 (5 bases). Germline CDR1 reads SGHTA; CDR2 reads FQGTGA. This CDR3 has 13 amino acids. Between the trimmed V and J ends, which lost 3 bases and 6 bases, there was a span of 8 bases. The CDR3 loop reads CASSLGLAGELFF. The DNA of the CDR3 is TGTGCCAGCAGCTTGGGGCTGGCCGGGGAGCTGTTTTTT.

For the CDR3, the DNA is TGTGCCAGCAGTGGAGTGGTAGCTAGCAATGAGCAGTTCTTC. Translated, it gives CASSGVVASNEQFF. This chain uses TRBV2 with TRBJ2-1; D is unresolved. The germline V gene has CDR1 SNHLY and CDR2 FYNNEI. Trimming took off 4 bases at V and 6 bases at J, with 13 bases between the two ends. This CDR3 region has 14 residues.

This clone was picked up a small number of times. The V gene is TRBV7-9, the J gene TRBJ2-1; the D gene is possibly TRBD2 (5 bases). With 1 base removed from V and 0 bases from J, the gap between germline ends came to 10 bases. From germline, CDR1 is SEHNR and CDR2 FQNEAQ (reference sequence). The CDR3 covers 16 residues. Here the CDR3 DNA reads TGTGCCAGCAGCTTAGGGCCAGCGGACTCCTACAATGAGCAGTTCTTC. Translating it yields CASSLGPADSYNEQFF. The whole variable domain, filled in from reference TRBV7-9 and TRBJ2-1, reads DTGVSQNPRHKITKRGQNVTFRCDPISEHNRLYWYRQTLGQGPEFLTYFQNEAQLEKSRLLSDRFSAERPKGSFSTLEIQRTEQGDSAMYLCASSLGPADSYNEQFFGPGTRLTVL.

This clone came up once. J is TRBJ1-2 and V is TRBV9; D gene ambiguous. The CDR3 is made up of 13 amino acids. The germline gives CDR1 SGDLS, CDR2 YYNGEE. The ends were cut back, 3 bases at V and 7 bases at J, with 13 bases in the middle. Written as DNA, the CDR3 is TGTGCCAGCAGCGCTAGCGAGGGTTCTGGCTACACCTTC. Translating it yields CASSASEGSGYTF.

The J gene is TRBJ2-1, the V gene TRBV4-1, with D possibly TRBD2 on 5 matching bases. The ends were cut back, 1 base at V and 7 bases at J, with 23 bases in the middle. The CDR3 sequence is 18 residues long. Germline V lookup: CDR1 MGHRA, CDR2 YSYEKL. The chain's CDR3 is CASSQVGLGGSGPNEQFF. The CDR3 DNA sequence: TGCGCCAGCAGCCAAGTTGGCCTGGGCGGGTCTGGGCCTAATGAGCAGTTCTTC.